This T cell receptor (beta chain) is from a study of early T cells in non-severe SARS-CoV-2 infection. The library protocol tagged individual cDNA molecules with unique molecular identifiers. TCRdb independently ran MiXCR on the 5' RACE reads; one entry per CDR3 protein. The table records about 50,000 distinct CDR3 sequences, about 6% of them present only once. General study points: Reliance on VDJdb matching favored anti-spike CD8 responses; private and CD4 specificities were missed.

This clonotype was detected a few times. Its antigen remains unknown. Trimming left V 0 bases short and J 0 bases short, with 12 bases between. CDR1 and CDR2 (germline): LGHDT, YNNKEL (reference sequence). The CDR3 spans 16 residues. The chain couples TRBV3-1 to TRBJ2-7, with a weak D call TRBD2 (6 bases). The source of this sequence is an adult who was a healthcare worker with PCR-confirmed SARS-CoV-2 infection or an uninfected control (not recorded which). The sequences come from whole blood, collected at baseline. The CDR3 sequence: CASSQEGGLLSYEQYF. For the CDR3, the DNA is TGTGCCAGCAGCCAAGAGGGAGGCCTTCTCTCCTACGAGCAGTACTTC.